A single sample is the source of the 16 T cell receptor beta chains below, sequenced in a study of cytomegalovirus exposure and HLA in healthy donors. The PCR ran on 60 Vbeta and 13 Jbeta primers. Data came from immunoSEQ multiplex PCR; TCRdb stores just in-frame clones and leaves some out. Seen here are some 200,000 clones, more than 60% observed once, and the top ten hold around 0.2%. The specimen sequenced was PBMCs. Source of these receptors: a girl aged 2-10 years in good health and CMV-seronegative.

The count of this clone is one. The genes are TRBV5-1 and TRBJ1-1; TRBD1 might be the D (5 bases). Germline V lookup: CDR1 SGHRS, CDR2 YFSETQ. This CDR3 region has 16 residues. The V end lost 2 bases, the J end lost 3 bases, and 17 bases lay between the germline ends. The CDR3, as DNA: TGCGCCAGCAGCTTAGATTCCGGGGGTCGCGACACTGAAGCTTTCTTT. Translated: CASSLDSGGRDTEAFF.

The chain combines TRBV19 with TRBJ1-1, with a weak D call TRBD1 (5 bases). V lost 0 bases to trimming and J lost 5 bases, with 7 bases between them. Germline-derived CDR1 and CDR2 are LNHDA and SQIVND (reference sequence). This CDR3 is 13 amino acids long. In nucleotides, the CDR3 is TGTGCCAGTAGTATAGACGGGGGGACTGAAGCTTTCTTT. Translated: CASSIDGGTEAFF.

The chain links TRBV27 to TRBJ2-1; maybe TRBD1 (5 bases). V shed 4 bases and J shed 5 bases, with 9 bases lying between them. CDR3 length equals 13 residues. Germline-derived CDR1 and CDR2 are MNHEY and SMNVEV (reference sequence). The CDR3 DNA reads TGTGCCAGCAGTTCAATGGACAACAATGAGCAGTTCTTC. It translates to CASSSMDNNEQFF.

The CDR3 DNA sequence: TGCGCCAGCAGCTTACGGACAGTAGAGACCCAGTACTTC. This gives the protein CASSLRTVETQYF. This rearrangement joins TRBV5-1 to TRBJ2-5; tentatively, D is TRBD1 (6 bases). CDR3 length: 13 amino acids. The V gene lost 2 bases and the J gene lost 4 bases, with 9 bases spanning the gap. Germline V lookup: CDR1 SGHRS, CDR2 YFSETQ.

This chain joins TRBV5-1 and TRBJ2-7; TRBD2 matches at 7 bases. With V trimmed by 3 bases and J by 4 bases, 13 bases remained unmatched. CDR1 is SGHRS and CDR2 is YFSETQ in the germline V gene. The length of the CDR3 is 16 residues. CDR3 coding DNA: TGCGCCAGCAGCTCAAGTTGGGAAGCGGGACCATACGAGCAGTACTTC. This sequence encodes CASSSSWEAGPYEQYF.

The V and J genes are TRBV7-2 and TRBJ1-5, with D possibly being TRBD1 (5 bases). V lost 0 bases and J 0 bases, leaving 6 bases between the germline ends. Germline V CDR1 and CDR2: SGHTA, FQGNSA. CDR3 length: 15 residues. The CDR3 is CASSLAGGSNQPQHF. DNA of the CDR3: TGTGCCAGCAGCTTAGCGGGGGGTAGCAATCAGCCCCAGCATTTT. Filled out from reference TRBV7-2 and TRBJ1-5, the complete variable domain reads GAGVSQSPSNKVTEKGKDVELRCDPISGHTALYWYRQSLGQGLEFLIYFQGNSAPDKSGLPSDRFSAERTGGSVSTLTIQRTQQEDSAVYLCASSLAGGSNQPQHFGDGTRLSIL.

The rearrangement links TRBV19 to TRBJ1-3, with D uncertain. The CDR3 sequence is 14 residues long. Germline CDR1 is LNHDA and CDR2 is SQIVND (reference sequence). The V end was cut by 4 bases, the J end by 2 bases, with 9 bases between. The CDR3 nucleotides read TGTGCCAGTAGTAGCGGCAGCCCTGGAAACACCATATATTTT. Protein product: CASSSGSPGNTIYF.

This chain links TRBV6-5 with TRBJ1-2; weak D call: TRBD1 (5 bases). Looked up from germline, CDR1 is MNHEY and CDR2 is SVGAGI. The CDR3 runs 14 residues. With 2 bases removed from V and 6 bases from J, the gap between germline ends came to 13 bases. The CDR3: CASSYKKGVDGYTF. DNA of the CDR3: TGTGCCAGCAGTTACAAAAAAGGGGTGGATGGCTACACCTTC.

The CDR3 region has the DNA TGTGCCAGCAGTTTATCGGGCGGGAGTTGGTACGAGCAGTACTTC. It codes for CASSLSGGSWYEQYF. This sequence joins TRBV27 and TRBJ2-7; 7 nucleotides line up with TRBD2. Germline trimming cut 0 bases from V and 4 bases from J; bases unmatched to any gene: 6. CDR3 length: 15 residues. CDR1 and CDR2 (germline): MNHEY, SMNVEV (reference sequence).

This sequence joins TRBV5-6 and TRBJ1-6; D gene unclear. Per the germline V gene, CDR1 is SGHDT and CDR2 is YYEEEE. This CDR3 has 12 residues. Trimming cost V 1 base and J 9 bases, with 5 bases left between them. The CDR3 loop reads CASSLTSSPLHF. CDR3 coding DNA: TGTGCCAGCAGCTTGACGAGTTCACCCCTCCACTTT.

The V gene is TRBV30, the J gene TRBJ1-3; D might be TRBD1 (5 bases). Trimming pared 7 bases from V and 4 bases from J, leaving 17 bases between. CDR1 and CDR2 from the germline V gene are GTSNPN and SVGIG (reference sequence). The CDR3 is 14 amino acids. This CDR3 is CAYTTMGGGNTIYF. CDR3 bases: TGTGCCTACACGACAATGGGGGGGGGAAACACCATATATTTT.

V and J are TRBV6-1 and TRBJ2-5; perhaps TRBD2 as D (7 bases). Germline lookup yields CDR1 MNHNS and CDR2 SASEGT. V lost 7 bases, J lost 3 bases, and 15 bases lay in between. The CDR3 spans 14 residues. Here the CDR3 reads CASTGGGREETQYF. The CDR3, as DNA: TGTGCCAGCACGGGCGGGGGCCGGGAAGAGACCCAGTACTTC.

The chain employs TRBV5-1 and TRBJ1-1; TRBD1 matches 7 bases. CDR3 size: 13 residues. The junction had 4 bases not matched to a gene; V was cut back by 4 bases and J by 4 bases. The germline V gene encodes CDR1 SGHRS and CDR2 YFSETQ. CDR3 residues: CASSGDSGTEAFF. In DNA, the CDR3 is TGCGCCAGCAGCGGGGACAGTGGCACTGAAGCTTTCTTT.

The chain employs TRBV14 and TRBJ1-6; D is uncertain. In germline, CDR1 is SGHDN, CDR2 FVKESK. The CDR3 covers 15 residues. Trimming took off 0 bases at V and 9 bases at J, with 12 bases between the two ends. Written as DNA, the CDR3 is TGTGCCAGCAGCCAAGATCTAGGCTTGGGTTCACCCCTCCACTTT. Its translation: CASSQDLGLGSPLHF.

The J gene is TRBJ1-2, the V gene TRBV6-6; 7 bases are a match to TRBD1. Germline V gene data show CDR1 as MNHNY and CDR2 as SVGAGI (reference sequence). V lost 7 bases, J lost 4 bases, and 9 bases stayed unmatched. The CDR3 runs 14 residues. The chain's CDR3 is CASIGTAYLYGYTF. CDR3 nucleotides: TGTGCCAGCATTGGGACAGCTTATCTCTATGGCTACACCTTC.

The chain recombines TRBV5-1 with TRBJ2-6, with D perhaps matching TRBD1 (7 bases). This CDR3 has 19 residues. The V gene lost 5 bases and the J gene lost 0 bases, with 21 bases spanning the gap. The V gene's germline CDR1 is SGHRS and CDR2 YFSETQ. This CDR3 reads CASSWRDRHPSSGANVLTF. DNA for the CDR3: TGCGCCAGCAGTTGGCGGGACAGACACCCCAGCTCTGGGGCCAACGTCCTGACTTTC.